The source of this TCR beta chain is a study of blood T cell repertoires in COVID-19. Study summary: The United States, Italy and Spain provided the acute and convalescent COVID-19 samples. T cells, B-cell-depleted T cells, or PBMCs supplied cDNA or gDNA.

The CDR3 is 14 residues long. Between the trimmed V and J ends, which lost 3 bases and 5 bases, there was a span of 13 bases. Germline V lookup: CDR1 LNHDA, CDR2 SQIVND (reference sequence). Per the authors' pipeline: Scientists estimated how many nucleated cells there were by amplifying reference gene primers. The data were produced by immunoSEQ multiplex PCR, yet TCRdb's version contains in-frame clones alone and is incomplete. V and J calls and clone size are given by that table; D and trimming were obtained from the DNA. The sample lists approximately 130,000 clones, roughly four fifths seen once, with 9.5% to 15% in the top ten.

This TCR was sampled from a human donor in a cohort sampled during active COVID-19. The chain joins TRBV19 to TRBJ1-1; D uncertain. Specimen: peripheral blood. CDR3 amino acids: CASSISALETEAFF. The CDR3, as DNA: TGTGCCAGTAGTATTAGCGCGCTGGAGACTGAAGCTTTCTTT.